This TCR beta chain was recorded in a study of CD4 and CD8 cells across lung adenocarcinoma regions. From the PCR reads, TCRdb called clonotypes with MiXCR, one entry per CDR3 protein. The profile shows around 6,800 distinct CDR3 sequences, under 70% of them singletons. Samples came from patients with localized non-small cell lung adenocarcinoma. The receptor comes from a male donor with lung adenocarcinoma. The CD4 and CD8 labels of this study may be unreliable. Sequences were obtained from CD8+ T cells from the center of a lung tumor.

The CDR3, as DNA: TGCTTTAGCGGGTTACCCGAGGGGGGCGAGAAAGAGACCCAGTACTTC. Protein sequence: CFSGLPEGGEKETQYF. The chain has TRBV5-1 and TRBJ2-5; possibly TRBD2 for D (7 bases). This CDR3 is 16 amino acids long. The germline CDR1 and CDR2 sequences are SGHRS and YFSETQ.